Listed below are T cell receptor beta chains from one sample, sequenced in a study of cytomegalovirus exposure and HLA in healthy donors. Method: immunoSEQ multiplex PCR; TCRdb's copy keeps in-frame clones and lacks some. The data show some 150,000 clones, approximately 9% seen once. The specimen was PBMCs. The receptors derive from a male donor in good health and CMV-seronegative. CDR3s include the opening cysteine and the closing phenylalanine or tryptophan. Fields, in order: J gene, clone size, V gene, D gene, CDR3 protein, CDR3 DNA. A D gene is named only where the DNA matches it firmly. Clone size is not always given. Where it is, it says once, few, many or a class for expanded clones.

J: TRBJ2-1; size: NA; V: TRBV6-1; D: NA; CDR3: CASTFSLAGDEQFF; DNA: TGTGCCAGCACGTTCTCTCTAGCCGGCGATGAGCAGTTCTTC
J: TRBJ2-7; size: NA; V: TRBV14; D: TRBD1; CDR3: CASSRGQSFLYEQYF; DNA: TGTGCCAGCAGCCGGGGACAGTCCTTCCTCTACGAGCAGTACTTC
J: TRBJ2-2; size: NA; V: TRBV6-1; D: TRBD2; CDR3: CASSGGGQTGELFF; DNA: TGTGCCAGCAGCGGGGGAGGGCAAACCGGGGAGCTGTTTTTT
J: TRBJ2-7; size: few; V: TRBV6-1; D: TRBD2; CDR3: CASSEMLAVTYEQYF; DNA: TGTGCCAGCAGTGAAATGCTAGCGGTAACCTACGAGCAGTACTTC
J: TRBJ2-3; size: NA; V: TRBV5-3; D: NA; CDR3: CALLRAFTDTQYF; DNA: TGTGCCCTCTTACGAGCCTTCACAGATACGCAGTATTTT
J: TRBJ1-2; size: few; V: TRBV7-8; D: TRBD1; CDR3: CASSLSGQGSYGYTF; DNA: TGTGCCAGCAGCTTATCCGGACAGGGGTCCTATGGCTACACCTTC
J: TRBJ2-7; size: NA; V: TRBV4-2; D: TRBD2; CDR3: CASSQVAGYTYEQYF; DNA: TGTGCCAGCAGCCAAGTAGCGGGGTACACCTACGAGCAGTACTTC
J: TRBJ2-2; size: few; V: TRBV7-6; D: TRBD1; CDR3: CASSSGTGSTGELFF; DNA: TGTGCCAGCAGCTCGGGGACAGGGAGCACCGGGGAGCTGTTTTTT
J: TRBJ2-7; size: few; V: TRBV28; D: NA; CDR3: CASSGDWGTYEQYF; DNA: TGTGCCAGCAGTGGGGACTGGGGAACCTACGAGCAGTACTTC
J: TRBJ1-2; size: few; V: TRBV9; D: NA; CDR3: CASSPHVGGDYGYTF; DNA: TGTGCCAGCAGCCCCCACGTGGGGGGGGATTATGGCTACACCTTC
J: TRBJ2-3; size: NA; V: TRBV28; D: TRBD2; CDR3: CASSLSGTSGSRADTQYF; DNA: TGTGCCAGCAGTCTTTCCGGGACTAGCGGGAGTCGGGCAGATACGCAGTATTTT
J: TRBJ2-2; size: NA; V: TRBV7-3; D: TRBD1; CDR3: CASSLLTTPTGAGELFF; DNA: TGTGCCAGCAGTCTACTTACCACCCCTACAGGGGCCGGGGAGCTGTTTTTT
J: TRBJ2-7; size: NA; V: TRBV5-1; D: NA; CDR3: CASSSRGDSYEQYF; DNA: TGCGCCAGCAGCTCCAGGGGGGACTCCTACGAGCAGTACTTC
J: TRBJ1-5; size: few; V: TRBV28; D: NA; CDR3: CAGSPGLGEQPQHF; DNA: TGTGCCGGCAGCCCCGGACTAGGCGAGCAGCCCCAGCATTTT
J: TRBJ1-2; size: few; V: TRBV6-5; D: NA; CDR3: CASSPGPRNYGYTF; DNA: TGTGCCAGCAGTCCTGGTCCGCGGAACTATGGCTACACCTTC
J: TRBJ1-2; size: NA; V: TRBV9; D: TRBD1; CDR3: CASSVGQQAGYTF; DNA: TGTGCCAGCAGCGTGGGACAGCAGGCTGGCTACACCTTC
J: TRBJ2-2; size: few; V: TRBV28; D: NA; CDR3: CASSFPWTANTGELFF; DNA: TGTGCCAGCAGTTTCCCTTGGACAGCGAACACCGGGGAGCTGTTTTTT
J: TRBJ2-7; size: NA; V: TRBV11-2; D: TRBD1; CDR3: CASSPPSGGTGGSEQYF; DNA: TGTGCCAGCAGCCCCCCATCAGGCGGGACAGGGGGAAGCGAGCAGTACTTC
J: TRBJ1-4; size: NA; V: TRBV28; D: TRBD1; CDR3: CASSSGQGREKLFF; DNA: TGTGCCAGCAGTTCGGGACAGGGGCGAGAAAAACTGTTTTTT